This TCR beta chain is drawn from a study of blood T cell repertoires in COVID-19 (dated by TCRdb to 2018 to 2020). Regarding the research as a whole: The collaborator samples originated in the United States, Italy and Spain and spanned the acute and convalescent phases of COVID-19. The prospective study material was composed of cDNA or gDNA derived from T cells, B-cell-depleted T cells, or PBMCs. Deeply sampled blood TCRbeta repertoires from subjects exposed to, actively infected with, or recovered from COVID-19 were included in the dataset. A freely available public database, intended as a resource for researchers studying the immune response to SARS-CoV-2, is where the repertoires were released. Samples were obtained from the ongoing ImmuneRACE study (first 160 participants) and from about 1,300 subjects provided by 6 global collaborators. Nearly every sample came with metadata listing a de-identified subject ID, COVID-19 status, age in years and sex. Where HLA class I and class II types were available, the types were taken from metadata supplied by the sample provider, not from assay-based typing. The study at large found these results: The quantity of clinical and demographic metadata differed by source and by participant and was supplied without curation.

At the junction V is shortened by 4 bases and J by 5 bases; bases outside the gene matches: 14. The CDR3 covers 18 residues, taking in both the cysteine and the phenylalanine. Left in the record is the CDR3 DNA by itself, 54 bases read in frame from the first base. From a lookup of the germline V gene, CDR1 and CDR2 are SGHRS and YFSETQ. Points on this clone: The clone's antigen remains unknown. No base qualities exist here, and no much larger clone lies one base off it.

In the prospective study, participants were roughly 18 to 100 years old, resided in 24 geographic areas of the United States, and were enrolled through a virtual design. In the prospective study, cohorts were assigned on the basis of participant-reported clinical history obtained from a screening survey and a study questionnaire. Recovered participants in ImmuneRACE Cohort 3 were defined as having two consecutive negative NP/OP PCR tests, clearance from a healthcare professional, or resolution of symptoms. In the prospective study, mobile phlebotomists collected whole blood, serum and a nasopharyngeal or oropharyngeal swab from each participant. Over a roughly two-month period, participants in the prospective study had the option of providing additional blood draws and questionnaires. Before DNA extraction, blood samples from the prospective study were shipped at room temperature or frozen. The immunoSEQ Assay, a bias-controlled multiplex PCR, was used to amplify TCRbeta CDR3 regions from genomic DNA. Processing in the source paper ran as follows. Nucleated cell counts per sample were estimated from amplification of reference gene primers within the assay. Sequence reads were collapsed and filtered to measure the absolute abundance of every unique TCRbeta CDR3 rearrangement. For each sample, productive Simpson clonality was calculated as the square root of Simpson's diversity index across productive rearrangements. TCRdb carries this immuneACCESS record with in-frame sequences only. Its versions omit some clonotypes, under half of them owing to an unresolved V gene in the studies checked, with the rest unexplained. The V and J calls and the clone size are those of that table, but D and trimming were determined from the DNA. The table for this sample lists approximately 260,000 clones; about 80% of them were counted only once. Together, the top ten hold more than 3% of the sample.

The material sequenced was PBMCs or T cells enriched from blood (not recorded which). The chain couples TRBV5-1 to TRBJ2-2; 10 middle bases align to TRBD2. The clonotype originates from a man between 45 and 60 years old who had recovered from COVID-19. The encoded CDR3 is CASSPTGPSGSWTGELFF. Here is the DNA: TGCGCCAGCAGCCCCACGGGGCCTAGCGGGAGTTGGACCGGGGAGCTGTTTTTT.